This TCR beta chain was captured by sequencing in a study of Tregs in tolerant kidney transplant recipients. Study outcomes and limitations: Nucleotide sequences could not be compared across some patients' samples due to primer changes.

The protocol was immunoSEQ multiplex PCR, while the TCRdb copy is restricted to in-frame clones and leaves out a portion. This table lists fewer than 40,000 clones. Unstimulated regulatory T cells (CD4+CD25+CD127-), CD4+CD25- non-regulatory cells, CD4 and CD8 cells were FACS-sorted from thawed PBMCs. With respect to this clone: No antigen is known for it. The read finishes 3 residues shy of the CDR3 end, and the germline J gene is used to complete it.

The CDR3 contains 14 residues. Trimming took off 8 bases at V and 7 bases at J, with 17 bases between the two ends. Germline CDR1 is PRHDT and CDR2 is FYEKMQ (reference sequence). The starting material was CD8+ T cells from blood, obtained before the transplant. This clonotype originated in a human donor who received a combined kidney and bone marrow transplant. This sequence joins TRBV13 and TRBJ2-2; D unclear. CDR3: CASASRVLGGELFF. The sequenced CDR3 bases are TGTGCCAGCGCGAGTCGGGTCTTAGGCGGGGAG.